Listed below are T cell receptor beta chains from one sample, sequenced in a study of beta chain features in type 1 diabetes. The data were produced by immunoSEQ multiplex PCR, yet TCRdb's version contains in-frame clones alone and is incomplete. The sample has 300,000 to 400,000 clones; over 9% are singletons. The source material was central memory CD4+ T cells from blood. These receptors came from a man aged 30 to 39 with type 1 diabetes. CDR3s include the opening cysteine and the closing phenylalanine or tryptophan. A D gene is named only where the DNA matches it firmly. Expanded clones are given a class, and other clones once, few, many or no size at all.

few,TRBD1,TRBJ1-1,TRBV18,TGTGCCAGCTCACCAGGGCAGGGGGTGAGCACTGAAGCTTTCTTT,CASSPGQGVSTEAFF
few,-,TRBJ2-6,TRBV6-4,TGTGCCAGCAGTGACTGGGGTAACGGGGCCAACGTCCTGACTTTC,CASSDWGNGANVLTF
-,TRBD2,TRBJ2-3,TRBV7-2,TGTGCCAGCAGCTCGCTAGCGGGAGTTTTCACAGATACGCAGTATTTT,CASSSLAGVFTDTQYF
-,-,TRBJ2-3,TRBV5-4,TGTGCCAGCAGCTTAGGATACACAGATACGCAGTATTTT,CASSLGYTDTQYF
-,-,TRBJ2-1,TRBV6-1,TGTGCCAGCAGTTCCGGAGCCTACAATGAGCAGTTCTTC,CASSSGAYNEQFF
-,-,TRBJ2-7,TRBV15,TGTGCCACCAGCAGAGCAGGGTACGAGCAGTACTTC,CATSRAGYEQYF
many,TRBD2,TRBJ2-1,TRBV9,TGTGCCAGCAGCCCGACTAGCGGGAGTAATGAGCAGTTCTTC,CASSPTSGSNEQFF
few,-,TRBJ2-3,TRBV6-6,TGTGCCAGCAGTTACCCGACGGCTAGCACAGATACGCAGTATTTT,CASSYPTASTDTQYF
few,TRBD1,TRBJ1-4,TRBV4-2,TGTGCCAGCAGCGTGGGACAGGGATCAAATGAAAAACTGTTTTTT,CASSVGQGSNEKLFF
few,-,TRBJ2-7,TRBV7-2,TGTGCCAGCAGCTCATGGGGCTCCACGAACGACGAGCAGTACTTC,CASSSWGSTNDEQYF
-,TRBD2,TRBJ2-5,TRBV5-1,TGCGCCAGCGGAATTGACGCTAGCGGAAACCAAGAGACCCAGTACTTC,CASGIDASGNQETQYF
few,TRBD1,TRBJ1-2,TRBV27,TGTGCCAGCAGTACATCGAGACAGGGCGTAGGCGGCTACACCTTC,CASSTSRQGVGGYTF
once,-,TRBJ2-6,TRBV6-4,TGTGCCAGCAGTGGGGGACCGGCCTCTGGGGCCAACGTCCTGACTTTC,CASSGGPASGANVLTF
-,TRBD1,TRBJ2-3,TRBV6-1,TGTGCCAGCAGTGGTGGGGACAGGGTCAGAGATACGCAGTATTTT,CASSGGDRVRDTQYF
few,-,TRBJ1-4,TRBV18,TGTGCCAGCTCACCACGTACTGGACAGATAAATGAAAAACTGTTTTTT,CASSPRTGQINEKLFF
few,-,TRBJ2-7,TRBV29-1,TGCAGCGTTGAGGGTCCGGGACCGAGCAGCTCCTACGAGCAGTACTTC,CSVEGPGPSSSYEQYF
-,-,TRBJ2-6,TRBV30,TGTGCCTGGACCGAGCACAACGTCCTGACTTTC,CAWTEHNVLTF
-,-,TRBJ2-2,TRBV5-4,TGTGCCAGCAGCTTGCGGCAAGCGAACACCGGGGAGCTGTTTTTT,CASSLRQANTGELFF
-,-,TRBJ2-3,TRBV29-1,TGCAGCGCGTCCCCCACAGATACGCAGTATTTT,CSASPTDTQYF
-,-,TRBJ1-4,TRBV19,TGTGCCAGTATGTGGGCAAGAGGAGAAAAACTGTTTTTT,CASMWARGEKLFF
-,-,TRBJ2-1,TRBV19,TGTGCCAGTAGTAAAGACGGCCTAGGGGATGAGCAGTTCTTC,CASSKDGLGDEQFF
-,TRBD1,TRBJ1-1,TRBV6-5,TGTGCCAGCAGCCAGGGACAGGGGTGGACTGAAGCTTTCTTT,CASSQGQGWTEAFF
many,-,TRBJ1-2,TRBV27,TGTGCCAGCGGACTAGGCCGCGCATATGGCTACACCTTC,CASGLGRAYGYTF
many,TRBD2,TRBJ2-5,TRBV7-9,TGTGCCAACGGACTAGCGGGAGTAGGAGAGACCCAGTACTTC,CANGLAGVGETQYF
few,TRBD2,TRBJ2-1,TRBV7-2,TGTGCCAGCAGCTCCGGACTAGCGGCTTTATACAATGAGCAGTTCTTC,CASSSGLAALYNEQFF
few,TRBD1,TRBJ2-7,TRBV27,TGTGCCAGCAGCCTAGGGGGTCAGGGGGCGAGAGAGCAGTACTTC,CASSLGGQGAREQYF
few,TRBD1,TRBJ2-7,TRBV7-8,TGTGCCAGCAGCTTACAGGGACAGGCCTACGAGCAGTACTTC,CASSLQGQAYEQYF
few,-,TRBJ1-4,TRBV4-1,TGCGCCAGCAGCCAAGATCAGTGGACTTATGAAAAACTGTTTTTT,CASSQDQWTYEKLFF
many,-,TRBJ1-1,TRBV29-1,TGCAGCGCTACACCGATGGGGGTCGGCACTGAAGCTTTCTTT,CSATPMGVGTEAFF
many,-,TRBJ2-2,TRBV2,TGTGCCAGCAGCCGTCTCCCAAACACCGGGGAGCTGTTTTTT,CASSRLPNTGELFF
few,TRBD1,TRBJ2-1,TRBV28,TGTGCCAGCAGTCAGACAGGGTCCTACAATGAGCAGTTCTTC,CASSQTGSYNEQFF
-,-,TRBJ2-5,TRBV6-1,TGTGCCAGCAGTTCCCCGGGGGCACGGACCCAGTACTTC,CASSSPGARTQYF
few,-,TRBJ1-1,TRBV30,TGTGCCTGGACAGGGACGCAAGCTGAAGCTTTCTTT,CAWTGTQAEAFF
-,TRBD2,TRBJ2-7,TRBV30,TGTGCCTGGAGCCGGGGGGATAGCGGGAGTAGTCGGCAGTACTTC,CAWSRGDSGSSRQYF
few,-,TRBJ1-5,TRBV4-3,TGCGCCAGCAGCCAAGATTTAAGGGGCAGTCAGCCCCAGCATTTT,CASSQDLRGSQPQHF
many,-,TRBJ1-5,TRBV7-9,TGTGCCAGCAGCCTTGGGGATGGGGCCAATCAGCCCCAGCATTTT,CASSLGDGANQPQHF
few,TRBD1,TRBJ1-2,TRBV7-2,TGTGCCAGCAGCTTGGGACAGACCTACTATGGCTACACCTTC,CASSLGQTYYGYTF
many,TRBD2,TRBJ2-7,TRBV28,TGTGCCAGCAGTTTGGTAGCGGGGGAGTACGAGCAGTACTTC,CASSLVAGEYEQYF
few,TRBD1,TRBJ2-7,TRBV27,TGTGCCAGCAGTTTTCATAGAGCAGGGGGATACGAGCAGTACTTC,CASSFHRAGGYEQYF
few,-,TRBJ1-1,TRBV18,TGTGCCAGCTCGCTGGGCAGGGGTAACACTGAAGCTTTCTTT,CASSLGRGNTEAFF
few,-,TRBJ2-7,TRBV5-1,TGCGCCAGCAGCCTAAACGGGGCGGGATTCTACGAGCAGTACTTC,CASSLNGAGFYEQYF
few,TRBD1,TRBJ2-7,TRBV5-1,TGCGCCAGCAGCTTGGGACAGGGTTTCGACGAGCAGTACTTC,CASSLGQGFDEQYF
-,-,TRBJ2-5,TRBV7-2,TGTGCCAGCAGCTTAGTGAGGGTCGGAGAGACCCAGTACTTC,CASSLVRVGETQYF
-,TRBD1,TRBJ1-3,TRBV28,TGTGCCAGCAGTTTGGGACCGACAGGGACTGGAAACACCATATATTTT,CASSLGPTGTGNTIYF
-,-,TRBJ2-5,TRBV7-2,TGTGCCAGCAGCTGGAGTTTGGGGGCCGTAAGTGTGACGGAGACCCAGTACTTC,CASSWSLGAVSVTETQYF
once,-,TRBJ2-7,TRBV27,TGTGCCAGCAGGCACGGGGGACCTAGGGGCGAGCAGTACTTC,CASRHGGPRGEQYF
-,-,TRBJ1-1,TRBV2,TGTGCCAGCAACCTGGACGCCAGAGACACTGAAGCTTTCTTT,CASNLDARDTEAFF
-,-,TRBJ1-4,TRBV7-2,TGTGCCAGCAAACCCCGCGGAAAATATGAAAAACTGTTTTTT,CASKPRGKYEKLFF
few,-,TRBJ1-1,TRBV6-1,TGTGCCAGCAGTCGAAACACTGAAGCTTTCTTT,CASSRNTEAFF
many,-,TRBJ1-5,TRBV6-6,TGTGCCAGCAGTCGCAGGGATCAGCCCCAGCATTTT,CASSRRDQPQHF
few,TRBD1,TRBJ1-1,TRBV7-9,TGTGCCAGCAGCTTCAGGGACAGGGAAGACGGGGCTTTCTTT,CASSFRDREDGAFF
few,-,TRBJ2-2,TRBV5-1,TGCGCCAGCAGCTTGGCCAGGAGTAACACCGGGGAGCTGTTTTTT,CASSLARSNTGELFF
-,-,TRBJ2-2,TRBV27,TGTGCCAGCAGTTTTCTCGGGGAGCTGTTTTTT,CASSFLGELFF
-,-,TRBJ1-1,TRBV5-6,TGTGCCAGCAGTCTGGCCCCGGGAACTGAAGCTTTCTTT,CASSLAPGTEAFF
few,-,TRBJ2-5,TRBV10-1,TGCGCCAGCAGCCCGGACCCCCAAGAGACCCAGTACTTC,CASSPDPQETQYF
-,-,TRBJ2-1,TRBV7-9,TGTGCCAGCAGCTCCCGCCTAGCAGAGAGGGTCTTC,CASSSRLAERVF